This passage covers 23 T cell receptor beta chains from one sample sequenced in a study of beta chain features in type 1 diabetes. Expressed TCRB transcripts got sequenced, as all isolated RNA was reverse transcribed. TCRdb's copy holds only in-frame clones and misses some; the assay was immunoSEQ multiplex PCR. The sample contains around 500,000 clones, over 25% of which appear only once. What was sequenced was naive CD4+ T cells from blood. All receptors come from a man between 18 and 29 years old in good health.

The chain carries TRBV5-4 and TRBJ2-1; 8 bases map to TRBD2. This CDR3 is 16 amino acids long. The V gene's germline CDR1 is SGHNT and CDR2 YYREEE (reference sequence). The V segment lost 4 bases and the J segment 1 base; nucleotides outside the gene matches: 7. The CDR3, as DNA: TGTGCCAGCAGCCCCAATGCGGGAGGTTCCTACAATGAGCAGTTCTTC. Translating it yields CASSPNAGGSYNEQFF. Drawing the rest from reference TRBV5-4 and TRBJ2-1, the complete variable domain is ETGVTQSPTHLIKTRGQQVTLRCSSQSGHNTVSWYQQALGQGPQFIFQYYREEENGRGNFPPRFSGLQFPNYSSELNVNALELDDSALYLCASSPNAGGSYNEQFFGPGTRLTVL.

V and J are TRBV25-1 and TRBJ2-1; 12 bases line up with TRBD1. The CDR3 length is 15 residues. V gave up 4 bases and J gave up 8 bases; unmatched junction bases: 6. In germline, CDR1 is MGHDK, CDR2 SYGVNS. DNA of the CDR3: TGTGCCAGCAGTGCCGGGACAGGGGGCTGGGATGAGCAGTTCTTC. Its translation is CASSAGTGGWDEQFF.

The chain joins TRBV5-1 to TRBJ1-4; 7 nucleotides align to TRBD1. This CDR3 comprises 17 residues. Trimming took 4 bases from V and 8 from J; bases not matched to a gene: 17. Germline V gene sequence: CDR1 SGHRS, CDR2 YFSETQ. CDR3 in amino acids: CASSPFPLTGVGEKLFF. Written as DNA, the CDR3 is TGCGCCAGCAGCCCCTTTCCCTTAACAGGGGTCGGCGAAAAACTGTTTTTT.

V is TRBV7-2 and J is TRBJ2-4; D unclear. With 5 bases removed from V and 0 bases from J, the gap between germline ends came to 8 bases. The CDR3 has 14 amino acids. Germline V gene sequence: CDR1 SGHTA, CDR2 FQGNSA. The chain's CDR3 is CASSAEIAKNIQYF. Here the CDR3 DNA reads TGTGCCAGCAGCGCCGAAATAGCCAAAAACATTCAGTACTTC.

This clone showed up just once. The CDR3: CASSSPRAGGKAYEQYF. CDR3 coding DNA: TGTGCCAGCAGCAGTCCCCGGGCGGGCGGAAAGGCCTACGAGCAGTACTTC. The chain recombines TRBV7-9 with TRBJ2-7; D is possibly TRBD2 (5 bases). The CDR3 consists of 17 residues. With 5 bases removed from V and 2 bases from J, the gap between germline ends came to 22 bases. Germline V gives CDR1 SEHNR, CDR2 FQNEAQ (reference sequence).

CDR3: CATSSPQRENYNEQFF. CDR3 DNA: TGTGCCACCAGCAGCCCCCAGCGGGAGAACTACAATGAGCAGTTCTTC. V usage is TRBV15 and J usage is TRBJ2-1; 8 bases are a match to TRBD2. The CDR3 totals 16 residues. In germline, CDR1 is LNHNV, CDR2 YYDKDF (reference sequence). The V and J ends lost 3 bases and 3 bases, in that order; junction bases with no gene match: 7.

This chain joins TRBV7-2 and TRBJ2-2; 8 nucleotides match TRBD1. The germline V gene has CDR1 SGHTA and CDR2 FQGNSA. V lost 5 bases to trimming and J lost 4 bases; unmatched junction nucleotides: 6. The CDR3 is 15 residues long. The CDR3 reads CASSKQGAGTGELFF. The CDR3 DNA sequence: TGTGCCAGCAGCAAGCAGGGGGCGGGCACCGGGGAGCTGTTTTTT.

The J gene is TRBJ2-7, the V gene TRBV7-9, with 7 bases aligning to TRBD2. The V gene end was trimmed by 2 bases and the J gene end by 2 bases; junction bases not matched to a gene: 6. Germline loops: CDR1 SEHNR, CDR2 FQNEAQ (reference sequence). The CDR3 contains 15 residues. CDR3 nucleotide sequence: TGTGCCAGCAGCTTAATACGGGGAGGGACCTACGAGCAGTACTTC. As protein: CASSLIRGGTYEQYF.

This clone turned up a few times. This chain links TRBV25-1 with TRBJ1-2, with D possibly TRBD1 on 5 matching bases. V lost 4 bases, J lost 0 bases, and 12 bases lay in between. The CDR3 contains 15 residues. CDR1 is MGHDK, CDR2 SYGVNS, per germline. The CDR3 loop reads CASSAAGPANYGYTF. As DNA, the CDR3 is TGTGCCAGCAGTGCGGCGGGACCGGCTAACTATGGCTACACCTTC.

This clone showed up just a few times. The CDR3 loop reads CASSESGRWEQYF. CDR3 coding DNA: TGTGCCAGCAGTGAAAGCGGGAGATGGGAGCAGTACTTC. The gene calls are TRBV6-1 and TRBJ2-7, with 8 bases fitting TRBD2. Germline CDR1 reads MNHNS; CDR2 reads SASEGT. Trimming removed 2 bases from V and 7 bases from J; junction bases left unmatched: 4. The CDR3 spans 13 residues.

The chain joins TRBV9 to TRBJ1-1; D is uncertain. The CDR3 is made up of 14 amino acids. Per germline, CDR1 SGDLS and CDR2 YYNGEE. Deletions cut 4 bases from V and 1 base from J, with 11 bases between. The CDR3 reads CASSPQLGNTEAFF. The CDR3, as DNA: TGTGCCAGCAGCCCGCAGTTAGGGAACACTGAAGCTTTCTTT.

The table lists this clone with a few counts. The chain combines TRBV7-9 with TRBJ1-4, with 7 bases fitting TRBD1. This CDR3 has 14 residues. Germline CDR1 is SEHNR and CDR2 is FQNEAQ (reference sequence). Trimming at V came to 1 base and at J to 7 bases, leaving 3 bases not matched to a gene. The CDR3 loop is CASSLGQGAEKLFF. The CDR3 DNA is TGTGCCAGCAGCTTAGGACAGGGAGCTGAAAAACTGTTTTTT.

This clone was seen a few times. The gene calls are TRBV5-1 and TRBJ2-3; D remains unclear. The CDR3 runs to 13 residues. Germline V lookup: CDR1 SGHRS, CDR2 YFSETQ. Trimming stripped 4 bases from V and 4 bases from J, with 10 bases between. CDR3 bases: TGCGCCAGCAGCGTACTAAGGGCAGATACGCAGTATTTT. Translating gives CASSVLRADTQYF.

This chain uses TRBV2 with TRBJ2-6; D may be TRBD1 or TRBD2 (6 bases each). The germline V and J ends were trimmed by 2 bases and 1 base, with 12 bases remaining between them. The CDR3 contains 17 residues. In germline, CDR1 is SNHLY, CDR2 FYNNEI. The CDR3 region has the DNA TGTGCCAGCAGTGAATCCAGGGGAGGTTCTGGGGCCAACGTCCTGACTTTC. This sequence encodes CASSESRGGSGANVLTF.

V gene TRBV11-2 combines with J gene TRBJ2-5; D remains ambiguous. This CDR3 is 14 amino acids long. V dropped 7 bases and J dropped 5 bases, with 17 bases sitting between them. Germline V gene lookup returns CDR1 SGHAT and CDR2 FQNNGV. CDR3 residues: CASTLLSRAETQYF. CDR3 bases: TGTGCCAGCACCTTGTTGTCTAGAGCTGAGACCCAGTACTTC.

This chain uses TRBV10-3 with TRBJ1-1; D unresolved. The germline V gene encodes CDR1 ENHRY and CDR2 SYGVKD. Trimming removed 0 bases from V and 1 base from J, with 6 bases in between. The CDR3 is 14 amino acids. The CDR3 sequence is CAISESKPNTEAFF. The DNA of the CDR3 is TGTGCCATCAGTGAGTCAAAACCGAACACTGAAGCTTTCTTT.

This clone has more than one count but fewer than ten. The chain joins TRBV28 to TRBJ2-3; 8 bases are a match to TRBD1. The CDR3 is 15 amino acids. J lost 2 bases, V lost 6 bases, and 7 bases had no gene match. The V gene's germline CDR1 is MDHEN and CDR2 SYDVKM. The CDR3 coding sequence is TGTGCCAGCAGACTCCGGGACAGGTTCACAGATACGCAGTATTTT. Residues: CASRLRDRFTDTQYF. The full variable domain, rest sourced from reference TRBV28 and TRBJ2-3, is DVKVTQSSRYLVKRTGEKVFLECVQDMDHENMFWYRQDPGLGLRLIYFSYDVKMKEKGDIPEGYSVSREKKERFSLILESASTNQTSMYLCASRLRDRFTDTQYFGPGTRLTVL.

CDR3 region: CSVESGTRNTGELFF. DNA for the CDR3: TGCAGCGTTGAATCCGGGACACGAAACACCGGGGAGCTGTTTTTT. This chain uses TRBV29-1 with TRBJ2-2; the D gene is possibly TRBD1 (6 bases). The CDR3 runs to 15 residues. Germline V gene sequence: CDR1 SQVTM, CDR2 ANQGSEA. Deletions cut 2 bases from V and 2 bases from J, with 12 bases between.

The V and J genes are TRBV2 and TRBJ2-5; D perhaps matches TRBD2 (6 bases). The germline V gene encodes CDR1 SNHLY and CDR2 FYNNEI. The CDR3 contains 15 residues. V was trimmed by 2 bases and J by 7 bases, leaving 17 bases between them. This CDR3 reads CASSERMASEVTQYF. In DNA, the CDR3 is TGTGCCAGCAGTGAAAGGATGGCTAGCGAGGTGACCCAGTACTTC.

This clone showed up just a few times. This rearrangement joins TRBV13 to TRBJ2-1, with 12 bases aligning to TRBD2. From germline, CDR1 is PRHDT and CDR2 FYEKMQ (reference sequence). The V segment lost 4 bases and the J segment 9 bases; nucleotides outside the gene matches: 10. This CDR3 comprises 16 residues. As DNA, the CDR3 is TGTGCCAGCAGCTCCCCGTGGGGGACTAGCGGGCCTGAGCAGTTCTTC. Translation: CASSSPWGTSGPEQFF. The entire variable domain, with the rest obtained from reference TRBV13 and TRBJ2-1, is as follows: AAGVIQSPRHLIKEKRETATLKCYPIPRHDTVYWYQQGPGQDPQFLISFYEKMQSDKGSIPDRFSAQQFSDYHSELNMSSLELGDSALYFCASSSPWGTSGPEQFFGPGTRLTVL.

This clone was found a few times. The chain recombines TRBV29-1 with TRBJ1-4; 8 nucleotides line up with TRBD1. Germline lookup yields CDR1 SQVTM and CDR2 ANQGSEA. V lost 4 bases and J lost 8; bases outside the gene matches: 9. The CDR3 length is 14 residues. CDR3 sequence: CSVAWTGTGEKLFF. DNA of the CDR3: TGCAGCGTTGCTTGGACAGGGACTGGCGAAAAACTGTTTTTT.

This clone was recorded a few times. This chain uses TRBV29-1 with TRBJ2-7, with D maybe TRBD1 (5 bases). Germline V gives CDR1 SQVTM, CDR2 ANQGSEA. The V end lost 3 bases, the J end lost 5 bases, and 20 bases lay between the germline ends. The CDR3 consists of 15 residues. DNA of the CDR3: TGCAGCGTTGAGACCCCTCTTGGCAGGGAACACGAGCAGTACTTC. As protein: CSVETPLGREHEQYF.

The chain couples TRBV29-1 to TRBJ1-1; 8 nucleotides match TRBD1. CDR3 length: 13 amino acids. V shed 7 bases, J shed 6 bases, and the junction held 10 bases outside the gene matches. From germline, CDR1 is SQVTM and CDR2 ANQGSEA. The chain's CDR3 is CSATIGQGAEAFF. The CDR3 nucleotides read TGCAGCGCCACTATAGGACAGGGTGCTGAAGCTTTCTTT.